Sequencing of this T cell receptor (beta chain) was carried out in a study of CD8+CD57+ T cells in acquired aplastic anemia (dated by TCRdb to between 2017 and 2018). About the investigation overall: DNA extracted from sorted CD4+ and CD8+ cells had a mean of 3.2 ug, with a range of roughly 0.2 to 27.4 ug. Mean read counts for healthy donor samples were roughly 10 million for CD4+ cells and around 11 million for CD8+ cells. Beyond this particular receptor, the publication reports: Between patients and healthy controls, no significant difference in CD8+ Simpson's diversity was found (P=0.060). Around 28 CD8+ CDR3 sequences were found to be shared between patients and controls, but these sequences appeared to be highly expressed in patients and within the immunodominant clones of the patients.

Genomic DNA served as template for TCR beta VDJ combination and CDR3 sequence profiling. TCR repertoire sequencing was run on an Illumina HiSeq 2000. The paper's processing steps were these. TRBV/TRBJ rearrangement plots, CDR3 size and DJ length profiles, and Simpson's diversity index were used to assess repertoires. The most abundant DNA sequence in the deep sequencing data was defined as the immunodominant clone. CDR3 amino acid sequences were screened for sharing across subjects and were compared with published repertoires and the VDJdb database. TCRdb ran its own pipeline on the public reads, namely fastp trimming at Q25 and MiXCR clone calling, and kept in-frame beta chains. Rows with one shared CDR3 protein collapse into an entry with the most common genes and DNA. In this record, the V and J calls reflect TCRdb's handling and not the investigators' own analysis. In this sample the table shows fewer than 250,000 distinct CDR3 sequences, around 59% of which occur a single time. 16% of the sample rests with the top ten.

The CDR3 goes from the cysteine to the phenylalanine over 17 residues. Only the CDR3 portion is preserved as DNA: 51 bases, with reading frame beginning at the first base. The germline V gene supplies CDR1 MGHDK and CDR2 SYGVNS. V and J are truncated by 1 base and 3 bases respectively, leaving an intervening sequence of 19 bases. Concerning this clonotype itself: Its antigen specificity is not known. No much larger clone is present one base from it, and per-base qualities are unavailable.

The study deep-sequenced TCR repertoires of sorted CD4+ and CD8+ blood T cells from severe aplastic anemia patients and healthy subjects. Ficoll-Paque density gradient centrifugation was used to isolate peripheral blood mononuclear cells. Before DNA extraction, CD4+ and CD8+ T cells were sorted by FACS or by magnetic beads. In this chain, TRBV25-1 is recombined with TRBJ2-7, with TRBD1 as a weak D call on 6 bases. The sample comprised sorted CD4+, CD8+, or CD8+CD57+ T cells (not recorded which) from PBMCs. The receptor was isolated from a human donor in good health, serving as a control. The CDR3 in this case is CASSECARAGTHYEQYF. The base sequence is TGTGCCAGCAGTGAATGCGCCAGAGCCGGGACACACTACGAGCAGTACTTC.